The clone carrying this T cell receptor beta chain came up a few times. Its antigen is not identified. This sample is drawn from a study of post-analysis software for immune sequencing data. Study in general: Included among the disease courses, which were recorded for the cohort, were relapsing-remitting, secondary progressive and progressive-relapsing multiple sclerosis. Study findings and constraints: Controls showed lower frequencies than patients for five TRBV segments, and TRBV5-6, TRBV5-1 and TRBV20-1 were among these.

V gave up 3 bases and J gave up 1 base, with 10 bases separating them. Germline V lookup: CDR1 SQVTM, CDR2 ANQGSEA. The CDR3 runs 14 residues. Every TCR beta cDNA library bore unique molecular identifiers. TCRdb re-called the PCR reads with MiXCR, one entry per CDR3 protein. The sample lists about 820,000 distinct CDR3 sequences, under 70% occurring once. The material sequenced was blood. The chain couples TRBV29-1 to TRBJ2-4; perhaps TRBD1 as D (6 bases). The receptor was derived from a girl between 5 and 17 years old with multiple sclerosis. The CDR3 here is CSVETGGAKNIQYF. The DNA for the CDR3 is TGCAGCGTTGAGACAGGCGGGGCCAAAAACATTCAGTACTTC.